The 13 T cell receptor beta chains below were found in one sample sequenced in a study of cytomegalovirus exposure and HLA in healthy donors. Both 60 Vbeta primers and 13 Jbeta primers went into the PCR. Generated by immunoSEQ multiplex PCR, the TCRdb table keeps only in-frame clones and is missing some. This table holds about 64,000 clones, approximately 78% found once. What was sequenced was PBMCs. Receptors originate from a man between 18 and 29 years old in good health and CMV-seropositive.

This clone was observed a few times. This sequence joins TRBV15 and TRBJ1-1; TRBD1 matches at 9 bases. V trimming: 3 bases; J trimming: 4 bases; junction bases outside the gene matches: 6. Germline loops: CDR1 LNHNV, CDR2 YYDKDF (reference sequence). The CDR3 extends over 15 amino acids. DNA of the CDR3: TGTGCCACCAGCAGGGATACAGGGGGCGGCACTGAAGCTTTCTTT. The encoded protein is CATSRDTGGGTEAFF. Using reference TRBV15 and TRBJ1-1 for the parts outside the CDR3, the full variable domain is DAMVIQNPRYQVTQFGKPVTLSCSQTLNHNVMYWYQQKSSQAPKLLFHYYDKDFNNEADTPDNFQSRRPNTSFCFLDIRSPGLGDTAMYLCATSRDTGGGTEAFFGQGTRLTVV.

The rearrangement links TRBV7-9 to TRBJ1-3, with 7 bases that match TRBD1. With V trimmed by 8 bases and J by 0 bases, 4 bases remained unmatched. This CDR3 spans 14 amino acids. In germline, CDR1 is SEHNR, CDR2 FQNEAQ (reference sequence). CDR3 in DNA: TGTGCCAGCGGGCAGGGGGGCTCTGGAAACACCATATATTTT. This codes for CASGQGGSGNTIYF.

The gene calls are TRBV29-1 and TRBJ1-1; TRBD1 matches 7 bases. Germline V gives CDR1 SQVTM, CDR2 ANQGSEA. CDR3 length: 13 residues. The V segment lost 7 bases and the J segment 7 bases; nucleotides outside the gene matches: 12. CDR3 protein: CSAYTGTAVEAFF. CDR3 DNA: TGCAGCGCCTATACCGGGACAGCGGTTGAAGCTTTCTTT.

The count of this clone is one. This chain uses TRBV30 with TRBJ1-1, with D perhaps TRBD1 (5 bases). The CDR3 has 13 amino acids. CDR1 is GTSNPN and CDR2 is SVGIG in the germline V gene (reference sequence). V gave up 5 bases and J gave up 0 bases, with 10 bases separating them. As DNA, the CDR3 is TGTGCCTGGGGTATGACAGTGAACACTGAAGCTTTCTTT. Translation gives CAWGMTVNTEAFF.

The J gene is TRBJ1-2, the V gene TRBV30; 11 nucleotides align to TRBD1. The CDR3 covers 18 residues. In germline, CDR1 is GTSNPN, CDR2 SVGIG (reference sequence). J was trimmed by 4 bases and V by 3 bases; bases with no gene match: 16. This chain's CDR3 is CAWSPHRDRGLTFYGYTF. The DNA of the CDR3 is TGTGCCTGGAGCCCTCACCGGGACAGGGGGTTAACCTTCTATGGCTACACCTTC.

The chain uses TRBV12-5 and TRBJ2-2; D perhaps matches TRBD2 (6 bases). The CDR3 extends over 14 amino acids. Trimming left V 7 bases short and J 2 bases short, with 11 bases between. The germline V gene has CDR1 LGHNT and CDR2 FRNRAP. The CDR3 is CASVPGLNTGELFF. The CDR3 bases are TGTGCTAGTGTTCCGGGACTCAACACCGGGGAGCTGTTTTTT.

The chain has TRBV7-8 and TRBJ2-1; TRBD1 is a possible D gene (7 bases). The CDR3 sequence is 16 residues long. Germline values: CDR1 SGHVS, CDR2 FQNEAQ. Between the trimmed V and J ends, which lost 5 bases and 2 bases, there was a span of 16 bases. CDR3 sequence (DNA): TGTGCCAGCAGCCCCGCGGAGGGGGCGGCCTACAATGAGCAGTTCTTC. Encoded protein: CASSPAEGAAYNEQFF.

The gene calls are TRBV27 and TRBJ2-3, with D possibly TRBD1 on 6 matching bases. The length of the CDR3 is 13 residues. Trimming took off 2 bases at V and 10 bases at J, with 13 bases between the two ends. Germline loops: CDR1 MNHEY, CDR2 SMNVEV (reference sequence). The CDR3 spells CASSLVGAGAQYF. The CDR3 coding sequence is TGTGCCAGCAGTTTAGTGGGGGCCGGTGCGCAGTATTTT.

The chain is built from TRBV28 and TRBJ1-2; maybe TRBD1 (5 bases). The CDR3 totals 12 residues. The germline CDR1 and CDR2 sequences are MDHEN and SYDVKM. The V and J ends lost 2 bases and 6 bases respectively, with 7 bases between them. CDR3 coding DNA: TGTGCCAGCAGTTTACAGGGAAATGGCTACACCTTC. Translated: CASSLQGNGYTF.

The chain carries TRBV30 and TRBJ1-5, with D maybe TRBD1 (6 bases). Trimming took off 1 base at V and 6 bases at J, with 10 bases between the two ends. Per the germline V gene, CDR1 is GTSNPN and CDR2 is SVGIG (reference sequence). The CDR3 contains 13 residues. The CDR3 loop reads CAWSAEGGQPQHF. The CDR3 nucleotides read TGTGCCTGGAGTGCCGAAGGGGGTCAGCCCCAGCATTTT.

The CDR3 DNA reads TGTGCCAGCAGGGGCCCTCGGGGTACCGGGGAGCTGTTTTTT. Translating it yields CASRGPRGTGELFF. The V and J genes are TRBV25-1 and TRBJ2-2, with D tentatively TRBD2 (5 bases). The V end lost 6 bases, the J end lost 5 bases, and 13 bases lay between the germline ends. CDR3 size: 14 residues. CDR1 and CDR2 (germline): MGHDK, SYGVNS.

The V gene is TRBV14, the J gene TRBJ1-6; 10 bases map to TRBD1. The length of the CDR3 is 15 residues. The germline V gene encodes CDR1 SGHDN and CDR2 FVKESK. V was clipped by 6 bases and J by 10 bases; unmatched bases: 9. CDR3 bases: TGTGCCAGCAGTTTTTTCGGGACAGGGGTATCACCCCTCCACTTT. As protein: CASSFFGTGVSPLHF.

J is TRBJ1-1 and V is TRBV19; no clear D. This CDR3 is built from 12 residues. The V end lost 9 bases, the J end lost 6 bases, and 14 bases lay between the germline ends. CDR1 and CDR2 (germline): LNHDA, SQIVND (reference sequence). Here the CDR3 DNA reads TGTGCCAGCTCAGTCGGTACAGCTGAAGCTTTCTTT. Its translation: CASSVGTAEAFF.